A selection of T cell receptor beta chains follows, all from one sample in a study of shared clonotypes between healthy human individuals. The method was immunoSEQ multiplex PCR; TCRdb's version includes in-frame clones alone and lacks a portion of them. The sample has hundreds of thousands of clones, roughly 70% seen once. Material for sequencing was memory CD4+ T cells sorted from blood. These receptor sequences come from a woman in her 30s in good health. The CDR3 runs from the conserved cysteine through the conserved F or W. A D gene is named only where the DNA matches it firmly. Only some rows state a clone size, as once, few, many or a class for expanded clones.

V: TRBV5-1; D: .; size: .; J: TRBJ2-7; DNA: TGCGCCAGCAGCCTCAGCACCGAGGGCTACGAGCAGTACTTC; CDR3: CASSLSTEGYEQYF
V: TRBV6-1; D: TRBD2; size: .; J: TRBJ2-1; DNA: TGTGCCAGTGTTAGCGGGAGTATCGATGAGCAGTTCTTC; CDR3: CASVSGSIDEQFF
V: TRBV7-8; D: .; size: few; J: TRBJ1-1; DNA: TGTGCCAGCCTTAGGGAAGGAGGGTTGAACACTGAAGCTTTCTTT; CDR3: CASLREGGLNTEAFF
V: TRBV5-6; D: TRBD1; size: .; J: TRBJ1-4; DNA: TGTGCCAGCAGCACCGGTACAGGGGCCTCTAATGAAAAACTGTTTTTT; CDR3: CASSTGTGASNEKLFF
V: TRBV6-6; D: TRBD2; size: few; J: TRBJ2-3; DNA: TGTGCCAGCACCGGACTAGCGGGAGGCACAGATACGCAGTATTTT; CDR3: CASTGLAGGTDTQYF
V: TRBV6-1; D: .; size: few; J: TRBJ2-7; DNA: TGTGCCAGCAGTGAATCCGCGAGCGGAGACCGTGGTAAGCAGTACTTC; CDR3: CASSESASGDRGKQYF
V: TRBV10-2; D: .; size: .; J: TRBJ2-3; DNA: TGCGCCAGCAGTGAGATGAACTGGGCCATCACAGATACGCAGTATTTT; CDR3: CASSEMNWAITDTQYF
V: TRBV7-3; D: TRBD1; size: .; J: TRBJ2-3; DNA: TGTGCCAGCAGCTGGACAGGGGGAACCACAGATACGCAGTATTTT; CDR3: CASSWTGGTTDTQYF
V: TRBV2; D: TRBD2; size: many; J: TRBJ2-7; DNA: TGTGCCAGCAGATTTAGCGGGAGTAGCTCCTACGAGCAGTACTTC; CDR3: CASRFSGSSSYEQYF
V: TRBV11-2; D: TRBD2; size: .; J: TRBJ2-2; DNA: TGTGCCAGCAGCTCCATTAGCGGGCCCTACACCGGGGAGCTGTTTTTT; CDR3: CASSSISGPYTGELFF
V: TRBV30; D: TRBD1; size: .; J: TRBJ2-1; DNA: TGTGCCTGGAGCGACAGGGACCCTGGAGAGCAGTTCTTC; CDR3: CAWSDRDPGEQFF
V: TRBV5-1; D: .; size: once; J: TRBJ2-5; DNA: TGCGCCAGCAGCAATTACTTGGACGGCCAAGAGACCCAGTACTTC; CDR3: CASSNYLDGQETQYF
V: TRBV28; D: .; size: few; J: TRBJ1-2; DNA: TGTGCCAGCAGTTTGTCCGGGGCCACTGTTTTCTATGGCTACACCTTC; CDR3: CASSLSGATVFYGYTF
V: TRBV5-8; D: TRBD2; size: .; J: TRBJ2-3; DNA: TGTGCCAGCAGCGCCTCTCCAGGTAGCGGGACGGCAGATACGCAGTATTTT; CDR3: CASSASPGSGTADTQYF
V: TRBV27; D: TRBD1; size: .; J: TRBJ2-7; DNA: TGTGCCAGCAGTCTCAGGGGGTTCTCCTACGAGCAGTACTTC; CDR3: CASSLRGFSYEQYF
V: TRBV6-1; D: .; size: .; J: TRBJ2-7; DNA: TGTGCCAGCAGTGAGGCGGGGGCAGGCTTTCCCTACGAGCAGTACTTC; CDR3: CASSEAGAGFPYEQYF
V: TRBV7-8; D: TRBD1; size: .; J: TRBJ1-5; DNA: TGTGCCAGCAGCTTAGGAGGACAGGGCAATCAGCCCCAGCATTTT; CDR3: CASSLGGQGNQPQHF
V: TRBV7-2; D: .; size: .; J: TRBJ2-3; DNA: TGTGCCAGCAGCCCCGGTCCTAGCACAGATACGCAGTATTTT; CDR3: CASSPGPSTDTQYF
V: TRBV7-9; D: .; size: .; J: TRBJ2-1; DNA: TGTGCCAGCAGCTTGGGGCTTATTCGATTGTATGAGCCACAGCAGTTCTTC; CDR3: CASSLGLIRLYEPQQFF
V: TRBV6-5; D: .; size: once; J: TRBJ1-5; DNA: TGTGCCAGCAGTTACTCGTTACCCGAGGACAATCAGCCCCAGCATTTT; CDR3: CASSYSLPEDNQPQHF
V: TRBV4-1; D: TRBD2; size: .; J: TRBJ2-4; DNA: TGCGCCAGCAGCCAAGGGACTAGCGGGAGGAGAGACATTCAGTACTTC; CDR3: CASSQGTSGRRDIQYF
V: TRBV28; D: .; size: .; J: TRBJ2-7; DNA: TGTGCCAGCAGTTCCTCCCCGGGTCGGGGGATCGAGCAGTACTTC; CDR3: CASSSSPGRGIEQYF
V: TRBV5-1; D: TRBD2; size: .; J: TRBJ2-3; DNA: TGCGCCAGCAGCTCTGCGGCGGGAGGCGGCACAGATACGCAGTATTTT; CDR3: CASSSAAGGGTDTQYF
V: TRBV28; D: .; size: .; J: TRBJ2-1; DNA: TGTGCCAGCAGTCCGGGACTGTTCAATGAGCAGTTCTTC; CDR3: CASSPGLFNEQFF
V: TRBV5-3; D: TRBD2; size: once; J: TRBJ2-1; DNA: TGTGCCAGAAGTCAGAAGGCTAGCGGGAGGACCCCCTCCTACAATGAGCAGTTCTTC; CDR3: CARSQKASGRTPSYNEQFF
V: TRBV28; D: .; size: few; J: TRBJ1-1; DNA: TGTGCCAGCAGATCACAGAGGCGGGATGCTTTCTTT; CDR3: CASRSQRRDAFF
V: TRBV5-1; D: .; size: .; J: TRBJ2-2; DNA: TGCGCCAGCAGCGCGGCGGGTTACGGGTTCGCGAACACCGGGGAGCTGTTTTTT; CDR3: CASSAAGYGFANTGELFF
V: TRBV19; D: .; size: .; J: TRBJ2-5; DNA: TGTGCCAGTAGTATTGTGGGTGGGGGCCAGGGGACCCAGTACTTC; CDR3: CASSIVGGGQGTQYF